The clone carrying this TCR beta chain has just a few counts. As yet, its antigen is unknown. The data belong to a study of CD8 T cells in ankylosing spondylitis. The V end was cut by 4 bases, the J end by 2 bases, with 18 bases between. The CDR3 is made up of 16 amino acids. Germline V CDR1 and CDR2: SGHDT, YYEEEE. Regarding the study as a whole: Earlier authors reported some of these motif variants in reactive arthritis synovial fluid and blood. Ankylosing spondylitis blood seemed to carry a telltale TCR beta motif made of seven or eight highly homologous variants. Disease-linked clones were found to be CD8+ and relatively rare in peripheral blood.

Making use of molecular barcodes, quantitative 5'-RACE generated TCR beta libraries. TCRdb fed the 5' RACE reads into MiXCR, producing one record per CDR3 protein. The sample holds around 890,000 distinct CDR3 sequences, 12% seen once. The sequencing input was blood, either unsorted or a sorted T cell fraction (not recorded which). V usage is TRBV5-6 and J usage is TRBJ2-5; D perhaps matches TRBD1 (5 bases). The receptor was isolated from a male donor with ankylosing spondylitis. CDR3 nucleotide sequence: TGTGCCAGCAGCATCCCTAGACAGTGGGAACAAGAGACCCAGTACTTC. Translation: CASSIPRQWEQETQYF.